These 32 T cell receptor beta chains originate from one sample sequenced in a study of OX40 agonist ivuxolimab in advanced cancers. Using immunoSEQ multiplex PCR, the repertoire was profiled, and TCRdb retains in-frame clones only, with some absent. The data show 80,000 to 95,000 clones, around 84% seen once. The sequencing here drew on CD4+ or CD8+ T cells sorted from blood, taken in a trial of the OX40 agonist ivuxolimab. These receptors originate from an adult with an advanced solid tumor such as melanoma, head and neck, liver or kidney cancer.

The chain is built from TRBV6-5 and TRBJ1-1; D may be TRBD1 (6 bases). V was pared by 7 bases and J by 1 base, with 13 bases between. This CDR3 contains 14 residues. The germline V gene has CDR1 MNHEY and CDR2 SVGAGI. CDR3 sequence (DNA): TGTGCCAGCACCCTACAGGGAAGGAACACTGAAGCTTTCTTT. It yields the protein CASTLQGRNTEAFF.

V gene TRBV2 combines with J gene TRBJ1-1, with 7 nucleotides matching TRBD1. This CDR3 has 16 residues. The germline V gene has CDR1 SNHLY and CDR2 FYNNEI. The J segment lost 3 bases and the V segment lost 5 bases, leaving 12 bases of the junction unmatched. The CDR3 sequence: CASSLSGGGVYTEAFF. As DNA, the CDR3 is TGTGCCAGCAGTCTGTCGGGAGGGGGCGTTTACACTGAAGCTTTCTTT.

The chain has TRBV28 and TRBJ1-5; 8 bases align to TRBD1. The CDR3 sequence is 16 residues long. The germline V gene has CDR1 MDHEN and CDR2 SYDVKM. V was clipped by 7 bases and J by 5 bases; unmatched bases: 13. This CDR3 is CASTPGSQGAYQPQHF. The CDR3 coding sequence is TGTGCCAGCACTCCAGGATCCCAGGGGGCTTATCAGCCCCAGCATTTT.

The chain recombines TRBV29-1 with TRBJ1-4; TRBD1 might be the D (5 bases). The germline V gene encodes CDR1 SQVTM and CDR2 ANQGSEA. V was pared by 4 bases and J by 8 bases, with 8 bases between. CDR3 length: 11 residues. The CDR3 sequence: CSVGGEEKLFF. Written as DNA, the CDR3 is TGCAGCGTTGGGGGGGAGGAAAAACTGTTTTTT.

V is TRBV7-8 and J is TRBJ1-1; D might be TRBD1 (5 bases). The ends were cut back, 2 bases at V and 0 bases at J, with 16 bases in the middle. Germline V CDR1 and CDR2: SGHVS, FQNEAQ. CDR3 size: 17 residues. Here the CDR3 reads CASSLLGGPNMNTEAFF. CDR3 bases: TGTGCCAGCAGCTTACTTGGGGGACCGAATATGAACACTGAAGCTTTCTTT.

The table lists this clone with a count of one. The chain carries TRBV29-1 and TRBJ1-1, with 10 bases fitting TRBD1. This CDR3 is built from 14 residues. Germline V CDR1 and CDR2: SQVTM, ANQGSEA. V trimming: 5 bases; J trimming: 5 bases; junction bases outside the gene matches: 8. The CDR3 DNA reads TGCAGCGTTTCCCAGACAGGGGGCTGGACTGAAGCTTTCTTT. It translates to CSVSQTGGWTEAFF.

V usage is TRBV6-5 and J usage is TRBJ1-5; 9 bases map to TRBD1. This CDR3 contains 15 residues. Germline V gene sequence: CDR1 MNHEY, CDR2 SVGAGI. J lost 3 bases, V lost 2 bases, and 2 bases had no gene match. CDR3 in DNA: TGTGCCAGCAGTTACGGGACAGGGAACAATCAGCCCCAGCATTTT. Translating gives CASSYGTGNNQPQHF.

This sequence joins TRBV2 and TRBJ1-5; 8 bases fit TRBD1. The CDR3 spans 14 residues. V lost 7 bases to trimming and J lost 3 bases; unmatched junction nucleotides: 5. From germline, CDR1 is SNHLY and CDR2 FYNNEI. CDR3 bases: TGTGCCAGCACCCGGACAGGGCCCAATCAGCCCCAGCATTTT. Translating gives CASTRTGPNQPQHF.

This chain joins TRBV6-5 and TRBJ2-2; D may be TRBD1 (6 bases). Trimming pared 0 bases from V and 6 bases from J, leaving 14 bases between. CDR1 is MNHEY, CDR2 SVGAGI, per germline. The CDR3 is made up of 16 amino acids. CDR3 loop: CASSYSKGRGPGELFF. The CDR3 DNA follows: TGTGCCAGCAGTTACTCGAAAGGCAGGGGCCCCGGGGAGCTGTTTTTT.

This chain links TRBV28 with TRBJ1-1, with D possibly matching TRBD1 (6 bases). CDR3 size: 14 residues. In germline, CDR1 is MDHEN, CDR2 SYDVKM. The germline V and J ends were trimmed by 1 base and 1 base, with 7 bases remaining between them. CDR3 nucleotides: TGTGCCAGCAGTTTATTGGGGGCGAACACTGAAGCTTTCTTT. Its translation: CASSLLGANTEAFF.

This clone was seen a handful of times. V and J are TRBV9 and TRBJ1-2, with TRBD1 matching over 8 bases. J was trimmed by 7 bases and V by 0 bases; bases with no gene match: 2. Germline V gene lookup returns CDR1 SGDLS and CDR2 YYNGEE. The CDR3 has 13 amino acids. The CDR3 region is CASSVETGVGYTF. CDR3 sequence (DNA): TGTGCCAGCAGCGTAGAGACAGGGGTTGGCTACACCTTC.

This clone is a singleton in its sample. The chain has TRBV7-9 and TRBJ2-1; 9 bases agree with TRBD2. Unmatched junction bases numbered 3, after V lost 4 bases and J lost 8 bases. Germline V gene data show CDR1 as SEHNR and CDR2 as FQNEAQ (reference sequence). There are 13 residues in the CDR3. For the CDR3, the DNA is TGTGCCAGCAGCTCCGGGACTAGCCATGAGCAGTTCTTC. It yields the protein CASSSGTSHEQFF.

This sequence joins TRBV7-9 and TRBJ1-2, with D tentatively TRBD1 (5 bases). Germline CDR1 SEHNR, CDR2 FQNEAQ (reference sequence). V was pared by 2 bases and J by 4 bases, with 17 bases between. This CDR3 has 16 amino acids. The CDR3 DNA reads as TGTGCCAGCAGCTTAACCGAGGCAGGGCGCGGCTATGGCTACACCTTC. Amino acid sequence: CASSLTEAGRGYGYTF.

The chain employs TRBV30 and TRBJ1-1; the D is unclear. The CDR3 has 15 amino acids. The V and J ends lost 2 bases and 1 base respectively, with 14 bases between them. Germline CDR1 is GTSNPN and CDR2 is SVGIG (reference sequence). The CDR3 spells CAWSFRRRPNTEAFF. The DNA of the CDR3 is TGTGCCTGGAGTTTTCGACGGCGACCGAACACTGAAGCTTTCTTT. The full variable domain, with the rest looked up from reference TRBV30 and TRBJ1-1, is SQTIHQWPATLVQPVGSPLSLECTVEGTSNPNLYWYRQAAGRGLQLLFYSVGIGQISSEVPQNLSASRPQDRQFILSSKKLLLSDSGFYLCAWSFRRRPNTEAFFGQGTRLTVV.

The chain recombines TRBV11-1 with TRBJ2-3; no reliable D call. The CDR3 sequence is 16 residues long. CDR1 and CDR2 from the germline V gene are SGHAT and FQDESV (reference sequence). With 5 bases removed from V and 1 base from J, the gap between germline ends came to 16 bases. CDR3 sequence: CASSQIDRTGTDTQYF. DNA for the CDR3: TGTGCCAGCAGCCAAATAGACCGGACGGGCACAGATACGCAGTATTTT.

The chain carries TRBV27 and TRBJ1-4; TRBD1 agrees at 11 bases. There are 16 residues in the CDR3. Germline CDR1 reads MNHEY; CDR2 reads SMNVEV (reference sequence). The trim removed 6 bases at V and 7 bases at J, leaving 10 bases unmatched. CDR3 amino acids: CASSRALGTGGEKLFF. CDR3 bases: TGTGCCAGCAGCCGCGCCCTCGGGACAGGGGGTGAAAAACTGTTTTTT. The whole variable domain, filled in from reference TRBV27 and TRBJ1-4, reads EAQVTQNPRYLITVTGKKLTVTCSQNMNHEYMSWYRQDPGLGLRQIYYSMNVEVTDKGDVPEGYKVSRKEKRNFPLILESPSPNQTSLYFCASSRALGTGGEKLFFGSGTQLSVL.

The chain links TRBV12-5 to TRBJ2-5; TRBD2 is a possible D gene (6 bases). This CDR3 spans 15 amino acids. Trimming took 4 bases from V and 5 from J, leaving 17 bases between them. Germline lookup yields CDR1 LGHNT and CDR2 FRNRAP. CDR3: CASGSPGTAGETQYF. The CDR3 DNA is TGTGCTAGTGGTTCCCCTGGGACGGCGGGGGAGACCCAGTACTTC.

This chain joins TRBV28 and TRBJ1-3; D remains unclear. Trimming stripped 8 bases from V and 0 bases from J, with 14 bases between. CDR1 MDHEN and CDR2 SYDVKM come from the germline V gene. There are 15 residues in the CDR3. This chain's CDR3 is CASSAGGFSGNTIYF. In DNA form, the CDR3 reads TGTGCCAGCTCAGCTGGCGGTTTCTCTGGAAACACCATATATTTT.

CDR3 in amino acids: CASSPLTGGRGRANYGYTF. In DNA form, the CDR3 reads TGTGCCAGCAGCCCATTAACAGGGGGCAGGGGGCGTGCGAACTATGGCTACACCTTC. The chain uses TRBV7-3 and TRBJ1-2, with TRBD1 identical over 9 bases. The trim removed 5 bases at V and 2 bases at J, leaving 18 bases unmatched. CDR3 length: 19 residues. Germline lookup yields CDR1 SGHTA and CDR2 FQGTGA.

The V gene is TRBV6-5, the J gene TRBJ1-5; 8 bases match TRBD1. The V and J ends lost 6 bases and 0 bases, in that order; junction bases with no gene match: 4. CDR3 length: 15 amino acids. The germline V gene has CDR1 MNHEY and CDR2 SVGAGI. CDR3 sequence reads: CASRMTGDSNQPQHF. The DNA of the CDR3 is TGTGCCAGCAGAATGACAGGGGATAGCAATCAGCCCCAGCATTTT.

The chain is built from TRBV5-1 and TRBJ1-1, with D possibly matching TRBD1 (6 bases). V lost 3 bases and J lost 6, with 18 bases in between. This CDR3 spans 15 amino acids. Germline V gene data show CDR1 as SGHRS and CDR2 as YFSETQ. The CDR3 spells CASSSEGEGPPEAFF. The DNA for the CDR3 is TGCGCCAGCAGCTCCGAGGGGGAGGGGCCCCCTGAAGCTTTCTTT.

This chain links TRBV21-1 with TRBJ2-7; TRBD2 is taken as the D call from the table, unchecked against the DNA. TRBV21-1 is marked as a pseudogene. The CDR3 runs to 16 residues. The CDR3 region is CASSNPLAGGTYEQYF. In DNA, the CDR3 is TGTGCCAGCAGCAACCCGCTAGCGGGGGGTACCTACGAGCAGTACTTC.

This chain joins TRBV28 and TRBJ2-7; D is perhaps TRBD2 (5 bases). This CDR3 has 18 amino acids. Germline V lookup: CDR1 MDHEN, CDR2 SYDVKM. Trimming pared 6 bases from V and 9 bases from J, leaving 33 bases between. CDR3 residues: CASRARYERSAFGSGQYF. The DNA of the CDR3 is TGTGCCAGCAGAGCTCGGTACGAGCGGTCTGCTTTCGGTTCCGGGCAGTACTTC.

The V call is TRBV18, the J call TRBJ1-2, with D uncertain. This CDR3 has 16 amino acids. The V gene lost 3 bases and the J gene lost 8 bases, with 22 bases spanning the gap. The germline gives CDR1 KGHSH, CDR2 LQKENI. CDR3: CASSPQAGGEMRGYTF. CDR3 sequence (DNA): TGTGCCAGCTCACCTCAGGCCGGCGGCGAGATGCGGGGCTACACCTTC.

The chain uses TRBV5-1 and TRBJ1-1; a weak D match, TRBD1 (5 bases). Germline values: CDR1 SGHRS, CDR2 YFSETQ. V gave up 4 bases and J gave up 1 base, with 11 bases separating them. This CDR3 contains 14 residues. For the CDR3, the DNA is TGCGCCAGCAGCCCTGGGACGAAGAACACTGAAGCTTTCTTT. This encodes CASSPGTKNTEAFF.

This sequence joins TRBV7-2 and TRBJ1-2; D remains unclear. Germline V CDR1 and CDR2: SGHTA, FQGNSA. V lost 2 bases and J lost 8, with 12 bases in between. CDR3 size: 13 residues. The CDR3 spells CASSLQTSSGYTF. In DNA form, the CDR3 reads TGTGCCAGCAGCTTACAGACCTCTTCCGGCTACACCTTC.

V gene TRBV11-3 combines with J gene TRBJ1-1, with D unresolved. V shed 5 bases and J shed 4 bases, with 11 bases lying between them. Germline assignment: CDR1 SGHNT and CDR2 YENEEA. This CDR3 is built from 13 residues. CDR3 sequence (DNA): TGTGCCAGCAGCGTGACCACAGTCACTGAAGCTTTCTTT. Its protein is CASSVTTVTEAFF. Using reference TRBV11-3 and TRBJ1-1 for the parts outside the CDR3, the full variable domain is EAGVVQSPRYKIIEKKQPVAFWCNPISGHNTLYWYLQNLGQGPELLIRYENEEAVDDSQLPKDRFSAERLKGVDSTLKIQPAELGDSAVYLCASSVTTVTEAFFGQGTRLTVV.

The CDR3 loop reads CASSLGPLAGSRRFNPETQYF. Here the CDR3 DNA reads TGTGCCAGCAGCTTAGGCCCCCTAGCGGGGTCCCGCCGCTTCAACCCAGAGACCCAGTACTTC. V usage is TRBV13 and J usage is TRBJ2-5; 9 bases match TRBD2. The CDR3 length is 21 residues. Germline CDR1 and CDR2: PRHDT and FYEKMQ (reference sequence). V lost 0 bases and J lost 4; bases outside the gene matches: 21. The full variable domain, rest sourced from reference TRBV13 and TRBJ2-5, is AAGVIQSPRHLIKEKRETATLKCYPIPRHDTVYWYQQGPGQDPQFLISFYEKMQSDKGSIPDRFSAQQFSDYHSELNMSSLELGDSALYFCASSLGPLAGSRRFNPETQYFGPGTRLLVL.

In nucleotides, the CDR3 is TGCAGCGTCCTTCGACAGGGCTCCTACGAGCAGTACTTC. It encodes CSVLRQGSYEQYF. The genes are TRBV29-1 and TRBJ2-7; 7 nucleotides agree with TRBD1. V lost 6 bases, J lost 0 bases, and 5 bases stayed unmatched. The CDR3 totals 13 residues. Germline V CDR1 and CDR2: SQVTM, ANQGSEA.

J is TRBJ2-5 and V is TRBV11-2; D uncertain. This CDR3 spans 14 amino acids. Germline assignment: CDR1 SGHAT and CDR2 FQNNGV. V was pared by 4 bases and J by 3 bases, with 12 bases between. The CDR3 bases are TGTGCCAGCAGCTCACCGGGTCGAAAAGAGACCCAGTACTTC. It yields the protein CASSSPGRKETQYF.

This clone was picked up a small number of times. DNA for the CDR3: TGTGCCAGCAGCTTGGTGAGAGGTTCTGGAAACACCATATATTTT. It encodes CASSLVRGSGNTIYF. The V and J genes are TRBV5-6 and TRBJ1-3; D unresolved. V was shortened by 0 bases and J by 1 base, with 8 bases between the two germline ends. This CDR3 is 15 amino acids long. In germline, CDR1 is SGHDT, CDR2 YYEEEE. The full variable domain, in which reference TRBV5-6 and TRBJ1-3 provide the parts outside the CDR3, is DAGVTQSPTHLIKTRGQQVTLRCSPKSGHDTVSWYQQALGQGPQFIFQYYEEEERQRGNFPDRFSGHQFPNYSSELNVNALLLGDSALYLCASSLVRGSGNTIYFGEGSWLTVV.

The CDR3 DNA is TGTGCCAGCAGTTCTCCCTCGTCGGGGGAGCCGAACACCGGGGAGCTGTTTTTT. Translating gives CASSSPSSGEPNTGELFF. The V call is TRBV7-3, the J call TRBJ2-2; D may be TRBD2 (6 bases). V was pared by 6 bases and J by 0 bases, with 20 bases between. CDR3 length: 18 residues. CDR1 is SGHTA and CDR2 is FQGTGA in the germline V gene. Complete variable domain (other parts from reference TRBV7-3 and TRBJ2-2): GAGVSQTPSNKVTEKGKYVELRCDPISGHTALYWYRQSLGQGPEFLIYFQGTGAADDSGLPNDRFFAVRPEGSVSTLKIQRTERGDSAVYLCASSSPSSGEPNTGELFFGEGSRLTVL.